The 5 T cell receptor beta chains presented below share a single source sample, sequenced in a study of blood T cell repertoires in COVID-19. TCRdb keeps only in-frame clones here, not all; method: immunoSEQ multiplex PCR. Of about 140,000 clones in the sample, roughly 84% were seen once. Input material: peripheral blood. The receptors come from a man under 40 with COVID-19, enrolled during active disease.

The gene calls are TRBV11-3 and TRBJ2-2; the D gene is possibly TRBD2 (5 bases). Trimming took off 5 bases at V and 7 bases at J, with 14 bases between the two ends. Germline V gene lookup returns CDR1 SGHNT and CDR2 YENEEA. The CDR3 has 14 residues. The CDR3 spells CASSPRFGDGELFF. The CDR3 nucleotides are TGTGCCAGCAGCCCCCGGTTCGGGGACGGGGAGCTGTTTTTT.

This chain connects TRBV19 to TRBJ1-5; TRBD1 agrees at 7 bases. Germline V gives CDR1 LNHDA, CDR2 SQIVND (reference sequence). The CDR3 spans 15 residues. V lost 4 bases to trimming and J lost 3 bases; unmatched junction nucleotides: 6. The DNA of the CDR3 is TGTGCCAGTAGTACGAGACAGGGAACCAATCAGCCCCAGCATTTT. Translating it yields CASSTRQGTNQPQHF.

This chain joins TRBV28 and TRBJ2-6; 7 bases fit TRBD1. This CDR3 is 14 amino acids long. Germline V lookup: CDR1 MDHEN, CDR2 SYDVKM. V lost 5 bases to trimming and J lost 9 bases; unmatched junction nucleotides: 7. The DNA for the CDR3 is TGTGCCAGCAGTGCCGGGACAGCTAACAACGTCCTGACTTTC. Its translation is CASSAGTANNVLTF.

The chain employs TRBV29-1 and TRBJ2-5, with D perhaps matching TRBD2 (6 bases). V shed 4 bases and J shed 2 bases, with 14 bases lying between them. The CDR3 is made up of 14 amino acids. In germline, CDR1 is SQVTM, CDR2 ANQGSEA. The CDR3 sequence is CSVARPGGQETQYF. For the CDR3, the DNA is TGCAGCGTTGCTCGCCCCGGGGGACAAGAGACCCAGTACTTC. The full variable domain, with the rest looked up from reference TRBV29-1 and TRBJ2-5, is SAVISQKPSRDICQRGTSLTIQCQVDSQVTMMFWYRQQPGQSLTLIATANQGSEATYESGFVIDKFPISRPNLTFSTLTVSNMSPEDSSIYLCSVARPGGQETQYFGPGTRLLVL.

V and J are TRBV6-2 or TRBV6-3 and TRBJ2-1, with 7 positions matching TRBD2. Looked up from germline, CDR1 is MNHEY and CDR2 is SVGEGT. V lost 2 bases, J lost 2 bases, and 3 bases stayed unmatched. This CDR3 comprises 15 residues. Here the CDR3 DNA reads TGTGCCAGCAGTTACGGGGGGAGGGCCTACAATGAGCAGTTCTTC. Protein: CASSYGGRAYNEQFF.